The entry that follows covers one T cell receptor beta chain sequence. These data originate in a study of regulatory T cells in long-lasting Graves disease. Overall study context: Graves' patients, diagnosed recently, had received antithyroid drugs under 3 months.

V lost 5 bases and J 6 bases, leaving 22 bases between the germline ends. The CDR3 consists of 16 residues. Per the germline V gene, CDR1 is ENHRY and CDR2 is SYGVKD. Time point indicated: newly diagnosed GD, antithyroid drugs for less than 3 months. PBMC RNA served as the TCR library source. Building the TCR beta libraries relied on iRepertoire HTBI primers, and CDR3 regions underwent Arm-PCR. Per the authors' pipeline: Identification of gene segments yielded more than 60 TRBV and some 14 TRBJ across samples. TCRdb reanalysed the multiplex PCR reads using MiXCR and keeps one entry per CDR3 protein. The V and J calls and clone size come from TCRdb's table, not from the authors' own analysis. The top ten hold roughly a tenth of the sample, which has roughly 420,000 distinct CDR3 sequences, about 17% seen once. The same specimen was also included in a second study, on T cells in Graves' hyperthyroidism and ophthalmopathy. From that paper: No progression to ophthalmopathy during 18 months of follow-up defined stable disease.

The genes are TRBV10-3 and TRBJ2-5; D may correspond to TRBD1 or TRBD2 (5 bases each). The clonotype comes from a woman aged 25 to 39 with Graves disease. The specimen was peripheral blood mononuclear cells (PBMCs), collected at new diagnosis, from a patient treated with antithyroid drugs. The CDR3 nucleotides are TGTGCCATCAGTCGGTATGGGGGACCAGGTGCACAGACCCAGTACTTC. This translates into CAISRYGGPGAQTQYF.